A selection of T cell receptor beta chains follows, all from one sample in a study of molecular identifiers for immune sequencing clone quantification. MiXCR was run by TCRdb on the PCR reads, yielding one entry per CDR3 protein. The repertoire holds fewer than 350,000 distinct CDR3 sequences, roughly a fifth seen once, with about 0.81% in the top ten. Sequencing was performed on naive CD8+ T cells from blood, with Jurkat cell RNA spiked in. The receptors here all came from a human donor in good health. Some libraries in this study had Jurkat cell RNA spiked in. Each CDR3 is given without its conserved first and last residue. Size values are once, few and many counts, or a class for expanded clones, and some rows have none.

cdr3_aa	clone_size	j_call	v_call
ASSLDSLRGDTQY	many	TRBJ2-3	TRBV11-2
ASSNNRGSYEQY	many	TRBJ2-7	TRBV27
ASSVQGNEQF	few	TRBJ2-1	TRBV7-2
SALPPLAGVYNEQF	many	TRBJ2-1	TRBV20-1
SARGRLLSSYEQY	many	TRBJ2-7	TRBV20-1
ASSQVGSGNTIY	many	TRBJ1-3	TRBV14
AISDYQGSSGANVLT	.	TRBJ2-6	TRBV10-3
ASSQVFGYTEAF	many	TRBJ1-1	TRBV4-3
ASSSHEFAGANVLT	few	TRBJ2-6	TRBV11-2
ASSESGGAETQY	many	TRBJ2-5	TRBV25-1
SVARDSDYEQY	many	TRBJ2-7	TRBV29-1
ASTLDRNYGYT	many	TRBJ1-2	TRBV6-5
ASSFLDRGQETQY	many	TRBJ2-5	TRBV28
ASSLEPPGRFSGASVLT	.	TRBJ2-6	TRBV7-7
AWSVSGGAYEQY	few	TRBJ2-7	TRBV30
ASSPEVGASYEQY	many	TRBJ2-7	TRBV7-9
ASSLLGASPYEQY	once	TRBJ2-7	TRBV27
ASSLMGGLYGYT	many	TRBJ1-2	TRBV27
ASSGTMGADTQY	many	TRBJ2-3	TRBV7-9
ASSFYRGNTQY	many	TRBJ2-3	TRBV28
ASSFKTQY	few	TRBJ2-5	TRBV28
ASSQMTGGNQPQH	many	TRBJ1-5	TRBV12-3/TRBV12-4
ASRPTSGKGYNEQF	many	TRBJ2-1	TRBV28